Below are 22 T cell receptor beta chains sequenced from a single sample in a study of T cell repertoires in cytomegalovirus infection. TCRdb re-called the reads through MiXCR, storing one row per CDR3 protein. The sample carries under 850,000 distinct CDR3 sequences, 35% to 40% recorded once. Input material: PBMCs. The receptors were gathered from a human donor in good health (CMV status not recorded). Some clones in this sample may be carry-over from other donors' samples.

This clonotype is a singleton in its sample. The V call is TRBV6-6, the J call TRBJ1-5; 8 nucleotides match TRBD1. The germline CDR1 and CDR2 sequences are MNHNY and SVGAGI (reference sequence). The CDR3 is 15 amino acids. Germline trimming cut 7 bases from V and 6 bases from J; bases unmatched to any gene: 11. The DNA of the CDR3 is TGTGCCAGCACCGACACGGGACAGGTCATTCAGCCCCAGCATTTT. The encoded protein is CASTDTGQVIQPQHF.

This clonotype showed up many times. The chain couples TRBV27 to TRBJ2-3; D may correspond to TRBD1 or TRBD2 (5 bases each). The V and J ends lost 6 bases and 4 bases respectively, with 8 bases between them. The CDR3 is made up of 12 amino acids. Germline-derived CDR1 and CDR2 are MNHEY and SMNVEV (reference sequence). CDR3 nucleotide sequence: TGTGCCAGCAGGGGACGGTCAGATACGCAGTATTTT. Its translation: CASRGRSDTQYF.

Only a few counts were recorded for this clonotype. V usage is TRBV24-1 and J usage is TRBJ2-6; D might be TRBD1 (6 bases). The V end was cut by 7 bases, the J end by 4 bases, with 19 bases between. This CDR3 comprises 17 residues. The V gene's germline CDR1 is KGHDR and CDR2 SFDVKD. In DNA form, the CDR3 reads TGTGCCACCAGCCCCCGAGGGGGAATCACCGGGGCCAACGTCCTGACTTTC. It codes for CATSPRGGITGANVLTF.

A few counts support this clonotype. The V gene is TRBV6-6, the J gene TRBJ2-5; D possibly matches TRBD1 or TRBD2 (5 bases each). Trimming took off 2 bases at V and 5 bases at J, with 15 bases between the two ends. The CDR3 extends over 15 amino acids. The germline CDR1 and CDR2 sequences are MNHNY and SVGAGI (reference sequence). As DNA, the CDR3 is TGTGCCAGCAGTTACGGGACCGCAATGCTGGAGACCCAGTACTTC. Translated: CASSYGTAMLETQYF.

The CDR3 reads CASRHYKGLANTGELFF. DNA for the CDR3: TGTGCCAGCAGGCACTATAAGGGACTAGCGAACACCGGGGAGCTGTTTTTT. The chain joins TRBV11-2 to TRBJ2-2, with 8 bases that match TRBD2. The CDR3 length is 17 residues. The germline V gene has CDR1 SGHAT and CDR2 FQNNGV. The junction had 9 bases not matched to a gene; V was cut back by 6 bases and J by 0 bases.

About this clonotype itself: The CDR3 ends on some other residue instead of the conserved phenylalanine or tryptophan, so this is likely a read error. The J gene is TRBJ2-1, the V gene TRBV27; D remains ambiguous. Trimming pared 5 bases from V and 2 bases from J, leaving 13 bases between. Germline V gives CDR1 MNHEY, CDR2 SMNVEV (reference sequence). CDR3 length: 15 amino acids. The CDR3 region has the DNA TGTGCCAGCAGTGAGTCCCCACCAGCCTACAATGAGCAGTTCTTA. Its protein is CASSESPPAYNEQFL.

This rearrangement joins TRBV6-1 to TRBJ2-4; D is unresolved. The CDR3 is 12 amino acids. V lost 7 bases and J 0 bases, leaving 4 bases between the germline ends. Per the germline V gene, CDR1 is MNHNS and CDR2 is SASEGT. CDR3 nucleotide sequence: TGTGCCAGCATCGGAGCCAAAAACATTCAGTACTTC. Translation: CASIGAKNIQYF.

In this sample, this clonotype turned up a few times. The chain couples TRBV5-4 to TRBJ2-3; 10 bases map to TRBD2. Germline CDR1 SGHNT, CDR2 YYREEE (reference sequence). The CDR3 runs to 17 residues. J was trimmed by 3 bases and V by 0 bases; bases with no gene match: 7. The CDR3 DNA follows: TGTGCCAGCAGCTTGGTCGGAGCGGGAGGGTTGACAGATACGCAGTATTTT. As protein: CASSLVGAGGLTDTQYF.

V usage is TRBV7-9 and J usage is TRBJ2-7; D not resolved. Germline V lookup: CDR1 SEHNR, CDR2 FQNEAQ (reference sequence). This CDR3 has 11 residues. V was shortened by 6 bases and J by 5 bases, with 8 bases between the two germline ends. CDR3 residues: CASSKLHEQYF. The CDR3 region has the DNA TGTGCCAGCAGTAAACTACACGAGCAGTACTTC.

J is TRBJ1-4 and V is TRBV28; no reliable D call. Trimming cost V 3 bases and J 2 bases, with 4 bases left between them. The CDR3 contains 13 residues. Germline values: CDR1 MDHEN, CDR2 SYDVKM. Written as DNA, the CDR3 is TGTGCCAGCAGTTTTAACACTAATGAAAAACTGTTTTTT. Residues: CASSFNTNEKLFF.

The chain employs TRBV2 and TRBJ1-2; D unresolved. Germline V gene lookup returns CDR1 SNHLY and CDR2 FYNNEI. The CDR3 contains 15 residues. Trimming took off 3 bases at V and 4 bases at J, with 15 bases between the two ends. CDR3 region: CASSDSFSLIYGYTF. The CDR3 bases are TGTGCCAGCAGTGATAGTTTCAGTTTAATCTATGGCTACACCTTC.

This clonotype was found a few times. The V and J genes are TRBV7-2 and TRBJ1-6; no clear D gene. This CDR3 is 18 amino acids long. The V gene lost 3 bases and the J gene lost 5 bases, with 20 bases spanning the gap. Germline CDR1 is SGHTA and CDR2 is FQGNSA. CDR3 DNA sequence: TGTGCCAGCAGCTTTCGGGCAGCCCCAAGAGGAGATAATTCACCCCTCCACTTT. It is translated as CASSFRAAPRGDNSPLHF.

The chain has TRBV19 and TRBJ1-6, with no clear D. V was trimmed by 7 bases and J by 10 bases, leaving 14 bases between them. This CDR3 is 13 amino acids long. CDR1 LNHDA and CDR2 SQIVND come from the germline V gene (reference sequence). CDR3 nucleotides: TGTGCCAGTACCGGGAACTTCGTCTCACCCCTCCACTTT. This gives the protein CASTGNFVSPLHF.

This clonotype has just a few counts. CDR3 nucleotides: TGTGCCAGCAGCCAAGATGCAGGGGGCGGAAATTCACCCCTCCACTTT. Protein sequence: CASSQDAGGGNSPLHF. The J gene is TRBJ1-6, the V gene TRBV14, with TRBD1 matching over 8 bases. The CDR3 loop spans 16 amino acids. Germline assignment: CDR1 SGHDN and CDR2 FVKESK. The trim removed 0 bases at V and 7 bases at J, leaving 5 bases unmatched.

The rearrangement links TRBV20-1 to TRBJ1-1; D not resolved. The CDR3 is 14 residues long. CDR1 is DFQATT, CDR2 SNEGSKA, per germline (reference sequence). Trimming took 0 bases from V and 0 from J, leaving 8 bases between them. The CDR3 DNA follows: TGCAGTGCTAGAGATCCCTTTATGAACACTGAAGCTTTCTTT. This gives the protein CSARDPFMNTEAFF.

The chain links TRBV28 to TRBJ1-4; D is unclear. Germline lookup yields CDR1 MDHEN and CDR2 SYDVKM. V lost 8 bases to trimming and J lost 8 bases, with 15 bases between them. The CDR3 is 13 residues long. CDR3 sequence: CASGLEGFEKLFF. The CDR3 DNA follows: TGTGCCAGCGGGCTCGAGGGATTCGAAAAACTGTTTTTT.

This clonotype turned up a few times. The J gene is TRBJ2-1, the V gene TRBV15; 9 bases map to TRBD1. V gave up 2 bases and J gave up 10 bases; unmatched junction bases: 9. Germline V gene lookup returns CDR1 LNHNV and CDR2 YYDKDF (reference sequence). CDR3 length equals 15 residues. CDR3 DNA: TGTGCCACCAGCAGATCGGAGGACAGGGGCAGAGAGCAGTTCTTC. Its protein is CATSRSEDRGREQFF. The full variable domain, with the rest looked up from reference TRBV15 and TRBJ2-1, is DAMVIQNPRYQVTQFGKPVTLSCSQTLNHNVMYWYQQKSSQAPKLLFHYYDKDFNNEADTPDNFQSRRPNTSFCFLDIRSPGLGDTAMYLCATSRSEDRGREQFFGPGTRLTVL.

This clonotype was picked up a small number of times. V gene TRBV5-6 combines with J gene TRBJ2-1; D may correspond to TRBD1 or TRBD2 (5 bases each). Looked up from germline, CDR1 is SGHDT and CDR2 is YYEEEE. V was clipped by 4 bases and J by 5 bases, with 19 bases between them. The CDR3 contains 16 residues. The CDR3 DNA follows: TGTGCCAGCAGCGCCGGCTTTGGGCAGGGAGACAATGAGCAGTTCTTC. Protein sequence: CASSAGFGQGDNEQFF.

The chain couples TRBV11-2 to TRBJ2-3; possible D gene TRBD1, 6 bases. The CDR3 totals 16 residues. CDR1 SGHAT and CDR2 FQNNGV come from the germline V gene. Trimming removed 5 bases from V and 4 bases from J, with 19 bases in between. The CDR3 DNA sequence: TGTGCCAGCAGCATCCTGACAGGCGCCGTGGCAGATACGCAGTATTTT. Translated, it gives CASSILTGAVADTQYF.

This clonotype was seen only a few times. J is TRBJ2-1 and V is TRBV27, with D uncertain. The CDR3 spans 14 residues. The germline gives CDR1 MNHEY, CDR2 SMNVEV (reference sequence). The germline V and J ends were trimmed by 4 bases and 2 bases, with 9 bases remaining between them. The CDR3 loop reads CASSSQHAYNEQFF. CDR3 sequence (DNA): TGTGCCAGCAGTTCCCAGCATGCCTACAATGAGCAGTTCTTC.

V is TRBV19 and J is TRBJ1-5, with D uncertain. The CDR3 is 16 residues long. The germline V gene encodes CDR1 LNHDA and CDR2 SQIVND (reference sequence). V lost 1 base and J 9 bases, leaving 19 bases between the germline ends. The CDR3 here is CASSIALRTSQGPQHF. The CDR3 nucleotides read TGTGCCAGTAGTATAGCTCTCCGGACGTCACAAGGGCCCCAGCATTTT.

In this sample, this clonotype turned up a few times. This chain joins TRBV10-3 and TRBJ2-3, with TRBD2 matching over 10 bases. The CDR3 covers 15 residues. Trimming took 4 bases from V and 6 from J; bases not matched to a gene: 7. The germline CDR1 and CDR2 sequences are ENHRY and SYGVKD. CDR3 loop: CAISALAGEEDTQYF. The DNA of the CDR3 is TGTGCCATCAGTGCTCTAGCGGGAGAGGAGGATACGCAGTATTTT.